The T cell receptor (beta chain) under discussion was sequenced for a study of blood T cell repertoires in COVID-19. In the study overall: Collection of acute and convalescent COVID-19 samples took place in the United States, Italy and Spain. PBMCs, B-cell-depleted T cells, or T cells were the source of the cDNA or gDNA that made up the material.

Data came from immunoSEQ multiplex PCR; TCRdb stores just in-frame clones and leaves some out. The sample comprises some 120,000 clones, 82% of which are singletons, and around 7.6% rests with the top ten. The CDR3 is 14 residues long. Germline loops: CDR1 LGHNA, CDR2 YSLEER. J was trimmed by 6 bases and V by 2 bases; bases with no gene match: 6. The table lists this clone with a count of one. J is TRBJ1-2 and V is TRBV4-3, with 7 bases fitting TRBD1. Sequencing input: peripheral blood. The origin of this receptor is a man aged 65-85 years with active or convalescent COVID-19. The CDR3 is CASSQIDREHGYTF. CDR3 nucleotide sequence: TGCGCCAGCAGCCAAATTGACAGGGAGCATGGCTACACCTTC.